These 32 T cell receptor beta chains were all obtained from the same sample, sequenced in a study of cytomegalovirus exposure and HLA in healthy donors. TCRdb's copy holds only in-frame clones and misses some; the assay was immunoSEQ multiplex PCR. Of about 220,000 clones detected, 85% to 90% appear once; the ten largest clones hold about 2.9%. Sequencing was performed on PBMCs. These receptors all come from a woman aged 18-29 years in good health and CMV-seronegative.

The chain joins TRBV27 to TRBJ2-2; D uncertain. V was pared by 8 bases and J by 5 bases, with 9 bases between. The CDR3 is 12 amino acids. The germline V gene has CDR1 MNHEY and CDR2 SMNVEV (reference sequence). CDR3 sequence reads: CASGEETGELFF. The CDR3 DNA sequence: TGTGCCAGCGGAGAGGAAACCGGGGAGCTGTTTTTT.

This rearrangement joins TRBV30 to TRBJ1-3; D perhaps matches TRBD1 (6 bases). This CDR3 contains 15 residues. The ends were cut back, 3 bases at V and 2 bases at J, with 14 bases in the middle. In germline, CDR1 is GTSNPN, CDR2 SVGIG (reference sequence). The CDR3 sequence is CAWSEGGRPGNTIYF. The DNA for the CDR3 is TGTGCCTGGAGCGAGGGGGGGAGACCTGGAAACACCATATATTTT.

This clone was picked up one time. This chain joins TRBV27 and TRBJ2-2, with D perhaps TRBD1 (5 bases). The length of the CDR3 is 14 residues. Germline loops: CDR1 MNHEY, CDR2 SMNVEV (reference sequence). Trimming shortened V by 5 bases and J by 9 bases, and 16 bases separated the two germline ends. CDR3 sequence: CASSPDSVLRELFF. The CDR3 nucleotides are TGTGCCAGCAGTCCTGACAGCGTCCTTCGGGAGCTGTTTTTT.

This chain uses TRBV10-3 with TRBJ2-7; tentative D call: TRBD1 (6 bases). Germline lookup yields CDR1 ENHRY and CDR2 SYGVKD. V was trimmed by 4 bases and J by 3 bases, leaving 10 bases between them. This CDR3 spans 13 amino acids. CDR3 DNA sequence: TGTGCCATCAGTGGAGGACAGATCTACGAGCAGTACTTC. Amino acid sequence: CAISGGQIYEQYF.

This sequence joins TRBV7-9 and TRBJ2-7, with 9 bases matching TRBD1. This CDR3 is 17 amino acids long. J was trimmed by 5 bases and V by 0 bases; bases with no gene match: 11. Germline values: CDR1 SEHNR, CDR2 FQNEAQ (reference sequence). The DNA for the CDR3 is TGTGCCAGCAGCTTAGCTCTCACGGACAGGGGAACCGACGAGCAGTACTTC. It translates to CASSLALTDRGTDEQYF.

The rearrangement joins TRBV5-1 to TRBJ2-7, with no clear D. Trimming took off 0 bases at V and 5 bases at J, with 12 bases between the two ends. The CDR3 is 14 residues long. CDR1 is SGHRS and CDR2 is YFSETQ in the germline V gene. The CDR3 is CASSLGNSPHEQYF. CDR3 bases: TGCGCCAGCAGCTTGGGTAATTCCCCCCACGAGCAGTACTTC.

This clone was seen only a few times. The V call is TRBV6-1, the J call TRBJ1-3; no reliable D call. With 2 bases removed from V and 7 bases from J, the gap between germline ends came to 6 bases. CDR3 length equals 12 residues. Germline V lookup: CDR1 MNHNS, CDR2 SASEGT. CDR3 sequence: CASSELGNTIYF. For the CDR3, the DNA is TGTGCCAGCAGTGAATTGGGCAACACCATATATTTT.

CDR3 sequence: CASSQGETGPYEQYF. For the CDR3, the DNA is TGCGCCAGCAGCCAAGGAGAGACAGGGCCCTACGAGCAGTACTTC. The gene calls are TRBV4-1 and TRBJ2-7, with 7 bases aligning to TRBD1. The CDR3 runs 15 residues. The V segment lost 1 base and the J segment 2 bases; nucleotides outside the gene matches: 5. Germline V lookup: CDR1 MGHRA, CDR2 YSYEKL.

The V and J genes are TRBV2 and TRBJ2-1, with D perhaps TRBD2 (6 bases). The CDR3 contains 13 residues. Germline V gives CDR1 SNHLY, CDR2 FYNNEI. Deletions cut 6 bases from V and 9 bases from J, with 15 bases between. The CDR3 nucleotides are TGTGCCAGCAGCCTATACCGGGAGTCTGAGCAGTTCTTC. Encoded protein: CASSLYRESEQFF.

The rearrangement joins TRBV4-1 to TRBJ1-5; 7 bases map to TRBD1. The CDR3 spans 15 residues. The ends lost 8 bases at V and 3 bases at J; junction bases unmatched: 10. Per germline, CDR1 MGHRA and CDR2 YSYEKL. CDR3 region: CASGPPGQYNQPQHF. The CDR3 region has the DNA TGCGCCAGCGGACCGCCGGGACAGTACAATCAGCCCCAGCATTTT.

J is TRBJ2-5 and V is TRBV25-1; unclear D gene. Germline V lookup: CDR1 MGHDK, CDR2 SYGVNS. Deletions cut 6 bases from V and 0 bases from J, with 8 bases between. The CDR3 loop spans 13 amino acids. CDR3 residues: CASRGLYQETQYF. The CDR3, as DNA: TGTGCCAGCAGGGGCCTCTACCAAGAGACCCAGTACTTC.

The gene calls are TRBV7-2 and TRBJ2-1; tentatively, D is TRBD2 (5 bases). This CDR3 has 13 amino acids. CDR1 and CDR2 (germline): SGHTA, FQGNSA. V was shortened by 4 bases and J by 6 bases, with 10 bases between the two germline ends. CDR3 region: CASSYDYPNEQFF. CDR3 in DNA: TGTGCCAGCAGCTATGACTATCCCAATGAGCAGTTCTTC.

The table lists this clone with a count of one. J is TRBJ1-5 and V is TRBV5-1, with D hard to call. The V end was cut by 0 bases, the J end by 2 bases, with 9 bases between. Germline assignment: CDR1 SGHRS and CDR2 YFSETQ. The CDR3 totals 15 residues. CDR3 in DNA: TGCGCCAGCAGCTTGGGCCCCCCGGGCAATCAGCCCCAGCATTTT. Its translation: CASSLGPPGNQPQHF.

The rearrangement links TRBV10-3 to TRBJ2-3; 7 bases fit TRBD1. This CDR3 is built from 14 residues. The germline V gene has CDR1 ENHRY and CDR2 SYGVKD. The V gene end was trimmed by 4 bases and the J gene end by 1 base; junction bases not matched to a gene: 2. Written as DNA, the CDR3 is TGTGCCATCAGTGTTGGACAGGGCACAGATACGCAGTATTTT. This codes for CAISVGQGTDTQYF.

The CDR3 reads CASSHLLGQDYTDTQYF. Written as DNA, the CDR3 is TGCGCCAGCAGCCACCTACTCGGACAGGATTATACAGATACGCAGTATTTT. The V call is TRBV4-1, the J call TRBJ2-3; 7 bases line up with TRBD1. Germline V gene lookup returns CDR1 MGHRA and CDR2 YSYEKL. The CDR3 extends over 17 amino acids. J gave up 3 bases and V 3 bases, and 12 bases lay outside the gene matches.

The genes are TRBV5-7 and TRBJ2-6; maybe TRBD1 (5 bases). TRBV5-7 is given ORF status, its function remaining uncertain. V was cut by 0 bases and J by 1 base, with 5 bases left in between. This CDR3 has 15 amino acids. The CDR3 reads CASSLEGSGANVLTF. CDR3 nucleotide sequence: TGTGCCAGCAGCTTGGAGGGGTCTGGGGCCAACGTCCTGACTTTC.

This chain uses TRBV19 with TRBJ1-5, with TRBD1 identical over 9 bases. The J segment lost 4 bases and the V segment lost 3 bases, leaving 7 bases of the junction unmatched. This CDR3 region has 16 residues. Germline values: CDR1 LNHDA, CDR2 SQIVND (reference sequence). This CDR3 reads CASSIRTGTGNQPQHF. CDR3 bases: TGTGCCAGTAGTATCCGAACCGGGACAGGGAATCAGCCCCAGCATTTT.

The J gene is TRBJ2-7, the V gene TRBV29-1; 10 positions match TRBD2. Germline CDR1 SQVTM, CDR2 ANQGSEA. This CDR3 spans 13 amino acids. J was trimmed by 4 bases and V by 5 bases; bases with no gene match: 5. CDR3: CSVLAGVGYEQYF. The CDR3, as DNA: TGCAGCGTTCTAGCGGGGGTAGGTTACGAGCAGTACTTC.

The chain recombines TRBV4-1 with TRBJ1-2; 7 nucleotides agree with TRBD1. J was trimmed by 7 bases and V by 1 base; bases with no gene match: 9. CDR3 length: 15 residues. Germline CDR1 is MGHRA and CDR2 is YSYEKL. CDR3 sequence: CASSQVDWDSPGYTF. CDR3 nucleotide sequence: TGCGCCAGCAGCCAAGTTGATTGGGACAGCCCTGGCTACACCTTC.

The table lists this clone with a few counts. This chain connects TRBV27 to TRBJ2-5; D ambiguous. There are 16 residues in the CDR3. Trimming removed 2 bases from V and 5 bases from J, with 18 bases in between. Germline assignment: CDR1 MNHEY and CDR2 SMNVEV (reference sequence). The CDR3 nucleotides read TGTGCCAGCAGTTTAGGTGTCAGGTCGGCGTGGGAGACCCAGTACTTC. As protein: CASSLGVRSAWETQYF.

The V and J genes are TRBV5-4 and TRBJ2-3; no clear D gene. Trimming stripped 1 base from V and 1 base from J, with 16 bases between. CDR1 is SGHNT, CDR2 YYREEE, per germline (reference sequence). CDR3 size: 17 residues. CDR3 bases: TGTGCCAGCAGCTTGATGTCCCTCGCGTCGGGCACAGATACGCAGTATTTT. Its protein product is CASSLMSLASGTDTQYF.

The chain uses TRBV5-4 and TRBJ1-4; D gene unclear. V shed 4 bases and J shed 8 bases, with 21 bases lying between them. Per germline, CDR1 SGHNT and CDR2 YYREEE (reference sequence). The CDR3 is 16 amino acids. CDR3 bases: TGTGCCAGCAGCCTGACGGGGAGTTGGGCTACGGAAAAACTGTTTTTT. Protein product: CASSLTGSWATEKLFF.

The chain employs TRBV19 and TRBJ2-1; 9 bases agree with TRBD1. This CDR3 has 16 amino acids. J gave up 6 bases and V 4 bases, and 10 bases lay outside the gene matches. Germline V CDR1 and CDR2: LNHDA, SQIVND (reference sequence). CDR3 DNA: TGTGCCAGTAGTAATGCTCGGGACAGGGCAGCCAATGAGCAGTTCTTC. Translated, it gives CASSNARDRAANEQFF. Full variable domain (rest looked up from reference TRBV19 and TRBJ2-1): DGGITQSPKYLFRKEGQNVTLSCEQNLNHDAMYWYRQDPGQGLRLIYYSQIVNDFQKGDIAEGYSVSREKKESFPLTVTSAQKNPTAFYLCASSNARDRAANEQFFGPGTRLTVL.

The rearrangement uses TRBV11-3 and TRBJ2-2; D ambiguous. The CDR3 sequence is 13 residues long. Germline assignment: CDR1 SGHNT and CDR2 YENEEA. Trimming removed 5 bases from V and 6 bases from J, with 10 bases in between. The CDR3 reads CASSPRDSGELFF. CDR3 in DNA: TGTGCCAGCAGCCCCCGCGACTCCGGGGAGCTGTTTTTT.

The chain combines TRBV7-9 with TRBJ2-1; possibly TRBD2 for D (5 bases). This CDR3 is 14 amino acids long. V was pared by 0 bases and J by 10 bases, with 13 bases between. Germline CDR1 reads SEHNR; CDR2 reads FQNEAQ (reference sequence). CDR3 in amino acids: CASSLAPPPGEQFF. DNA of the CDR3: TGTGCCAGCAGCTTAGCGCCCCCGCCGGGGGAGCAGTTCTTC.

This clone was counted once. CDR3 sequence (DNA): TGTGCCAGCAGTTTGACAGGGACTCCTAACTATGGCTACACCTTC. Encoded protein: CASSLTGTPNYGYTF. V and J are TRBV27 and TRBJ1-2, with 7 positions matching TRBD1. The CDR3 totals 15 residues. Trimming removed 3 bases from V and 0 bases from J; junction bases left unmatched: 4. The germline gives CDR1 MNHEY, CDR2 SMNVEV (reference sequence).

The chain uses TRBV4-1 and TRBJ2-7; possibly TRBD1 for D (6 bases). The CDR3 runs to 15 residues. Germline V gene data show CDR1 as MGHRA and CDR2 as YSYEKL. The ends were cut back, 1 base at V and 0 bases at J, with 10 bases in the middle. CDR3: CASSQATGYSYEQYF. CDR3 nucleotides: TGCGCCAGCAGCCAAGCGACAGGCTACTCCTACGAGCAGTACTTC.

The chain couples TRBV21-1 to TRBJ2-7; the table's D call, TRBD2, was not checked against the DNA. TRBV21-1 is tagged as a pseudogene. The CDR3 covers 16 residues. The CDR3 sequence: CASSKEWREGPYEQYF. CDR3 in DNA: TGTGCCAGCAGCAAAGAATGGCGGGAGGGGCCCTACGAGCAGTACTTC.

This clone appeared once. The chain joins TRBV7-9 to TRBJ1-1; 9 bases align to TRBD1. The CDR3 contains 14 residues. Trimming cost V 3 bases and J 6 bases; bases outside gene matches: 5. The V gene's germline CDR1 is SEHNR and CDR2 FQNEAQ (reference sequence). In DNA form, the CDR3 reads TGTGCCAGCAGCTTCCCGGACAGGGGCCCTGAAGCTTTCTTT. Protein: CASSFPDRGPEAFF.

DNA for the CDR3: TGTGCCAGCAGTGAAGCCGGGACTGGGGCCAACGTCCTGACTTTC. The encoded protein is CASSEAGTGANVLTF. This chain uses TRBV2 with TRBJ2-6; weak D call: TRBD2 (5 bases). Germline CDR1 and CDR2: SNHLY and FYNNEI. Trimming left V 0 bases short and J 2 bases short, with 5 bases between. The CDR3 runs 15 residues.

CDR3 amino acids: CAWSAPTGTGSGELFF. CDR3 bases: TGTGCCTGGAGCGCCCCTACCGGGACAGGGTCCGGGGAGCTGTTTTTT. This chain connects TRBV30 to TRBJ2-2; 9 bases map to TRBD1. Per the germline V gene, CDR1 is GTSNPN and CDR2 is SVGIG (reference sequence). The CDR3 length is 16 residues. V gave up 3 bases and J gave up 6 bases; unmatched junction bases: 11. Together with reference TRBV30 and TRBJ2-2, the CDR3 gives the full variable domain: SQTIHQWPATLVQPVGSPLSLECTVEGTSNPNLYWYRQAAGRGLQLLFYSVGIGQISSEVPQNLSASRPQDRQFILSSKKLLLSDSGFYLCAWSAPTGTGSGELFFGEGSRLTVL.

This chain links TRBV18 with TRBJ1-1; 7 bases agree with TRBD1. Germline lookup yields CDR1 KGHSH and CDR2 LQKENI. The CDR3 is 14 amino acids. The J segment lost 4 bases and the V segment lost 5 bases, leaving 7 bases of the junction unmatched. DNA for the CDR3: TGTGCCAGCTCAAAGGGACAGCCCGTCACTGAAGCTTTCTTT. Protein: CASSKGQPVTEAFF.